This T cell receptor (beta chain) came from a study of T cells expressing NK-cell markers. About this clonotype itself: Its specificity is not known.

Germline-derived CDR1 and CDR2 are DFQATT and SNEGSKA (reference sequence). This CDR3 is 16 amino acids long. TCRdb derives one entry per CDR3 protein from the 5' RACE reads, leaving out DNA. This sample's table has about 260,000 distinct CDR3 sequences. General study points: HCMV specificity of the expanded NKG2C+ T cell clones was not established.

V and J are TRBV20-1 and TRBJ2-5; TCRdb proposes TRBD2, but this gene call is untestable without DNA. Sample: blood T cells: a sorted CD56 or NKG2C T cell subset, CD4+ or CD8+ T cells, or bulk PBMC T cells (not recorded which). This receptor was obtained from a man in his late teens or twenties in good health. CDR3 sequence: CSARLTGTRLQETQYF.